Listed here are 31 T cell receptor beta chains from one sample, sequenced in a study of CD8 T cells in ankylosing spondylitis. The antigens these receptors bind are not known. Regarding the study as a whole: Made up of eight highly homologous variants, a TCR beta motif appeared characteristic of ankylosing spondylitis blood.

MiXCR, run by TCRdb on the 5' RACE reads, gives a single entry per CDR3 protein. The sample holds about 750,000 distinct CDR3 sequences, around a fifth seen once. Sequencing was performed on blood, either unsorted or a sorted T cell fraction (not recorded which). The receptors originated from a male donor with ankylosing spondylitis.

The sample holds a few counts of this clonotype. The rearrangement uses TRBV12-3 or TRBV12-4 and TRBJ1-3; no reliable D call. CDR3 length: 16 amino acids. V was pared by 3 bases and J by 0 bases, with 12 bases between. In DNA form, the CDR3 reads TGTGCCAGCAGTTTTGACCAACCGAGCTCTGGAAACACCATATATTTT. Its translation is CASSFDQPSSGNTIYF.

This clonotype was observed a single time. The chain joins TRBV2 to TRBJ2-5; no definite D call. The CDR3 totals 16 residues. The V and J ends lost 2 bases and 1 base respectively, with 14 bases between them. Germline CDR1 is SNHLY and CDR2 is FYNNEI. In DNA, the CDR3 is TGTGCCAGCAGTGAATTGGATACAGCACTCCAAGAGACCCAGTACTTC. Translation: CASSELDTALQETQYF.

This clonotype occurred a few times. V and J are TRBV5-1 and TRBJ1-2; no clear D gene. Germline V gives CDR1 SGHRS, CDR2 YFSETQ. Trimming cost V 4 bases and J 8 bases, with 21 bases left between them. The CDR3 is made up of 15 amino acids. The CDR3 is CASSTPGSYAEGYTF. The DNA of the CDR3 is TGCGCCAGCAGCACTCCTGGGTCCTACGCCGAAGGCTACACCTTC. The variable domain in full, completed from reference TRBV5-1 and TRBJ1-2, reads KAGVTQTPRYLIKTRGQQVTLSCSPISGHRSVSWYQQTPGQGLQFLFEYFSETQRNKGNFPGRFSGRQFSNSRSEMNVSTLELGDSALYLCASSTPGSYAEGYTFGSGTRLTVV.

This chain uses TRBV20-1 with TRBJ2-7; 7 nucleotides align to TRBD2. V lost 3 bases to trimming and J lost 0 bases; unmatched junction nucleotides: 17. Germline V gene data show CDR1 as DFQATT and CDR2 as SNEGSKA (reference sequence). This CDR3 is built from 18 residues. Here the CDR3 reads CSASGETGTTDFSYEQYF. Here the CDR3 DNA reads TGCAGTGCTAGCGGCGAGACCGGGACTACCGACTTCTCCTACGAGCAGTACTTC.

The chain links TRBV12-3 or TRBV12-4 to TRBJ1-1; D unresolved. Trimming left V 7 bases short and J 0 bases short, with 9 bases between. The CDR3 spans 13 residues. The CDR3 DNA sequence: TGTGCCAGCACCAATTTCCTGAACACTGAAGCTTTCTTT. Its translation is CASTNFLNTEAFF.

This clonotype has at least ten counts. The CDR3 loop reads CASSGERGGVDTQYF. CDR3 DNA sequence: TGTGCCAGCAGCGGTGAGCGGGGGGGCGTAGATACGCAGTATTTT. The rearrangement uses TRBV9 and TRBJ2-3; 10 bases align to TRBD2. Germline V CDR1 and CDR2: SGDLS, YYNGEE. Trimming removed 3 bases from V and 5 bases from J; junction bases left unmatched: 6. This CDR3 has 15 residues. The full variable domain, with the rest looked up from reference TRBV9 and TRBJ2-3, is DSGVTQTPKHLITATGQRVTLRCSPRSGDLSVYWYQQSLDQGLQFLIQYYNGEERAKGNILERFSAQQFPDLHSELNLSSLELGDSALYFCASSGERGGVDTQYFGPGTRLTVL.

This clonotype was seen a few times. The chain links TRBV6-2 or TRBV6-3 to TRBJ1-1; the D is unclear. Germline CDR1 is MNHEY and CDR2 is SVGEGT. The CDR3 has 13 amino acids. The V and J ends lost 8 bases and 5 bases respectively, with 15 bases between them. The CDR3 DNA reads as TGTGCCAGCTACCAAGCGGGAGGAACTGAAGCTTTCTTT. It is translated as CASYQAGGTEAFF.

This clonotype was detected a few times. The chain has TRBV12-3 or TRBV12-4 and TRBJ2-1, with unresolved D. The CDR3 runs to 15 residues. The V end was cut by 6 bases, the J end by 6 bases, with 18 bases between. CDR3 amino acids: CASSPQYAASNEQFF. The DNA for the CDR3 is TGTGCCAGCAGCCCCCAATACGCTGCAAGCAATGAGCAGTTCTTC.

This clonotype has just a few counts. V is TRBV12-3 or TRBV12-4 and J is TRBJ1-2; 7 bases are shared with TRBD1. CDR3 length: 14 amino acids. J gave up 8 bases and V 2 bases, and 8 bases lay outside the gene matches. CDR3 region: CASSLSSGGYGYTF. Written as DNA, the CDR3 is TGTGCCAGCAGTTTATCGTCAGGGGGTTACGGCTACACCTTC.

This clonotype was seen a handful of times. J is TRBJ1-1 and V is TRBV12-3 or TRBV12-4; no firm D call. Trimming took off 6 bases at V and 0 bases at J, with 8 bases between the two ends. CDR3 length: 13 residues. The CDR3 DNA reads as TGTGCCAGCAGACCAGCTGTGAACACTGAAGCTTTCTTT. Amino acid sequence: CASRPAVNTEAFF.

This clonotype showed up just a few times. The genes are TRBV7-6 and TRBJ1-2; 9 positions match TRBD1. CDR3 length equals 15 residues. V was clipped by 5 bases and J by 1 base; unmatched bases: 5. From germline, CDR1 is SGHVS and CDR2 FNYEAQ. CDR3 bases: TGTGCCAGCAGCCCCGGGGACAGGGATAACTATGGCTACACCTTC. This gives the protein CASSPGDRDNYGYTF.

Ten or more counts support this clonotype. The chain uses TRBV20-1 and TRBJ1-2; no firm D call. The V gene lost 6 bases and the J gene lost 2 bases, with 7 bases spanning the gap. Per germline, CDR1 DFQATT and CDR2 SNEGSKA (reference sequence). The CDR3 runs to 11 residues. CDR3: CSALGNYGYTF. The CDR3 DNA sequence: TGCAGTGCGTTGGGGAACTATGGCTACACCTTC.

This chain uses TRBV20-1 with TRBJ2-3, with D perhaps matching TRBD1 (6 bases). The V gene's germline CDR1 is DFQATT and CDR2 SNEGSKA (reference sequence). The CDR3 length is 19 residues. The V and J ends lost 5 bases and 4 bases respectively, with 31 bases between them. The CDR3 protein is CSAPPQTGSLSGAPDTQYF. CDR3 nucleotide sequence: TGCAGTGCTCCCCCCCAGACAGGCTCCCTCTCAGGGGCCCCAGATACGCAGTATTTT.

This clonotype was recorded once. The chain employs TRBV27 and TRBJ2-7; 9 positions agree with TRBD2. The germline V gene has CDR1 MNHEY and CDR2 SMNVEV (reference sequence). The CDR3 is 15 amino acids. Trimming removed 2 bases from V and 4 bases from J; junction bases left unmatched: 6. Here the CDR3 reads CASSLGSSGKYEQYF. Written as DNA, the CDR3 is TGTGCCAGCAGTTTAGGGTCTAGCGGGAAGTACGAGCAGTACTTC.

This chain links TRBV3-1 with TRBJ2-1; 8 bases line up with TRBD2. Germline assignment: CDR1 LGHDT and CDR2 YNNKEL (reference sequence). V lost 0 bases, J lost 5 bases, and 6 bases stayed unmatched. The CDR3 is 16 residues long. The CDR3 DNA follows: TGTGCCAGCAGCCAAGACCCGGGACTAGGGGACAATGAGCAGTTCTTC. Amino acid sequence: CASSQDPGLGDNEQFF.

The table lists this clonotype with many counts. Here the CDR3 reads CSARGDRWETEAFF. Written as DNA, the CDR3 is TGCAGTGCTAGAGGGGACAGATGGGAGACTGAAGCTTTCTTT. The J gene is TRBJ1-1, the V gene TRBV20-1, with 7 bases lining up with TRBD1. Germline-derived CDR1 and CDR2 are DFQATT and SNEGSKA (reference sequence). Trimming cost V 1 base and J 5 bases; bases outside gene matches: 7. The CDR3 totals 14 residues.

The chain recombines TRBV20-1 with TRBJ2-4; TRBD2 matches 8 bases. CDR1 is DFQATT, CDR2 SNEGSKA, per germline (reference sequence). J lost 2 bases, V lost 3 bases, and 15 bases had no gene match. The CDR3 contains 18 residues. The CDR3 here is CSARFPATGGISKNIQYF. The CDR3 DNA reads as TGCAGTGCTAGGTTTCCAGCTACGGGGGGGATTTCCAAAAACATTCAGTACTTC.

The chain combines TRBV4-1 with TRBJ2-7; D might be TRBD1 (6 bases). V lost 3 bases and J 3 bases, leaving 12 bases between the germline ends. This CDR3 has 14 residues. Germline CDR1 reads MGHRA; CDR2 reads YSYEKL. In DNA form, the CDR3 reads TGCGCCAGCAGCCAGACCGGGACACTCTACGAGCAGTACTTC. This translates into CASSQTGTLYEQYF.

This sequence joins TRBV18 and TRBJ1-1, with a possible D match to TRBD1 (6 bases). Trimming took off 0 bases at V and 5 bases at J, with 10 bases between the two ends. This CDR3 contains 14 residues. The V gene's germline CDR1 is KGHSH and CDR2 LQKENI. Here the CDR3 DNA reads TGTGCCAGCTCACCACCTACAGGGTGGACTGAAGCTTTCTTT. Its translation: CASSPPTGWTEAFF.

The gene calls are TRBV27 and TRBJ1-1; 8 nucleotides align to TRBD1. Germline-derived CDR1 and CDR2 are MNHEY and SMNVEV (reference sequence). V shed 7 bases and J 5 bases; nucleotides not matched to a gene: 15. There are 16 residues in the CDR3. For the CDR3, the DNA is TGTGCCAGCACATGGGCAGGGGGCGAGGGAGCAACTGAAGCTTTCTTT. Translating gives CASTWAGGEGATEAFF.

The chain joins TRBV11-2 to TRBJ2-3; D is unresolved. The CDR3 length is 13 residues. The ends were cut back, 5 bases at V and 7 bases at J, with 13 bases in the middle. Germline V gives CDR1 SGHAT, CDR2 FQNNGV. The CDR3 loop reads CASSPSPMNTQYF. In nucleotides, the CDR3 is TGTGCCAGCAGCCCCTCCCCCATGAATACGCAGTATTTT.

The chain recombines TRBV2 with TRBJ1-1; D may be TRBD1 (6 bases). The CDR3 is 13 residues long. Germline CDR1 reads SNHLY; CDR2 reads FYNNEI. The V and J ends lost 6 bases and 11 bases respectively, with 19 bases between them. The CDR3 bases are TGTGCCAGCAGACAGGGTTACCCCTACGGGGCTTTCTTT. The encoded protein is CASRQGYPYGAFF.

This clonotype was seen many times. The rearrangement links TRBV25-1 to TRBJ2-1; the D is unclear. Trimming left V 3 bases short and J 3 bases short, with 3 bases between. Per germline, CDR1 MGHDK and CDR2 SYGVNS. The CDR3 has 12 residues. The CDR3 bases are TGTGCCAGCAGTGACCGCTACAATGAGCAGTTCTTC. Translation gives CASSDRYNEQFF. Full variable domain (rest looked up from reference TRBV25-1 and TRBJ2-1): EADIYQTPRYLVIGTGKKITLECSQTMGHDKMYWYQQDPGMELHLIHYSYGVNSTEKGDLSSESTVSRIRTEHFPLTLESARPSHTSQYLCASSDRYNEQFFGPGTRLTVL.

This clonotype was recorded a few times. The chain carries TRBV10-3 and TRBJ1-5, with no clear D. V lost 1 base and J 5 bases, leaving 12 bases between the germline ends. CDR1 is ENHRY and CDR2 is SYGVKD in the germline V gene. This CDR3 has 15 residues. CDR3 amino acids: CAISELLGSDQPQHF. The CDR3 bases are TGTGCCATCAGTGAGTTGTTGGGTTCGGATCAGCCCCAGCATTTT.

This clonotype was recorded many times. The gene calls are TRBV20-1 and TRBJ1-1; D remains ambiguous. Trimming removed 2 bases from V and 1 base from J, with 8 bases in between. The CDR3 loop spans 13 amino acids. Looked up from germline, CDR1 is DFQATT and CDR2 is SNEGSKA (reference sequence). As DNA, the CDR3 is TGCAGTGCTAGACGTGGAACGAACACTGAAGCTTTCTTT. Protein sequence: CSARRGTNTEAFF.

In this sample, this clonotype turned up a few times. V gene TRBV20-1 combines with J gene TRBJ2-1; 9 bases agree with TRBD2. There are 16 residues in the CDR3. The germline gives CDR1 DFQATT, CDR2 SNEGSKA (reference sequence). V shed 2 bases and J 10 bases; nucleotides not matched to a gene: 15. In nucleotides, the CDR3 is TGCAGTGCTAGAAGCTCCCGACTAGCGGAGCAGCCAGAGCAGTTCTTC. Translation: CSARSSRLAEQPEQFF.

A few counts support this clonotype. The chain joins TRBV15 to TRBJ2-1; tentatively, D is TRBD1 (5 bases). From germline, CDR1 is LNHNV and CDR2 YYDKDF (reference sequence). The V gene lost 3 bases and the J gene lost 7 bases, with 10 bases spanning the gap. This CDR3 comprises 13 residues. CDR3 nucleotide sequence: TGTGCCACCAGCAGTCAAAGGGGAAATGAGCAGTTCTTC. Translated: CATSSQRGNEQFF.

This clonotype has just a few counts. The J gene is TRBJ2-5, the V gene TRBV10-3; no reliable D call. Between the trimmed V and J ends, which lost 3 bases and 2 bases, there was a span of 13 bases. Germline CDR1 and CDR2: ENHRY and SYGVKD. This CDR3 is 15 amino acids long. CDR3 residues: CAISDLAANQETQYF. The CDR3, as DNA: TGTGCCATCAGTGATTTGGCAGCAAATCAAGAGACCCAGTACTTC.

In its sample, this clonotype was seen a few times. The chain joins TRBV2 to TRBJ2-7; TRBD1 is a possible D gene (5 bases). Germline lookup yields CDR1 SNHLY and CDR2 FYNNEI. This CDR3 is built from 13 residues. The ends were cut back, 3 bases at V and 6 bases at J, with 12 bases in the middle. For the CDR3, the DNA is TGTGCCAGCAGTGAGCAGACAGCGCTCGAGCAGTACTTC. It yields the protein CASSEQTALEQYF.

The table lists this clonotype with a few counts. This chain connects TRBV20-1 to TRBJ2-5; D is uncertain. V was shortened by 3 bases and J by 3 bases, with 11 bases between the two germline ends. The germline V gene encodes CDR1 DFQATT and CDR2 SNEGSKA (reference sequence). The CDR3 length is 13 residues. The CDR3 region has the DNA TGCAGTGCTAGCTCTGATCGGAAAGAGACCCAGTACTTC. It specifies CSASSDRKETQYF.

This clonotype showed up many times. The chain employs TRBV6-5 and TRBJ1-4; weak D call: TRBD1 (6 bases). Germline CDR1 reads MNHEY; CDR2 reads SVGAGI. V lost 4 bases to trimming and J lost 4 bases, with 10 bases between them. This CDR3 comprises 14 residues. The CDR3 region has the DNA TGTGCCAGCAGTTGGGGGCGAGGTAATGAAAAACTGTTTTTT. The encoded protein is CASSWGRGNEKLFF.